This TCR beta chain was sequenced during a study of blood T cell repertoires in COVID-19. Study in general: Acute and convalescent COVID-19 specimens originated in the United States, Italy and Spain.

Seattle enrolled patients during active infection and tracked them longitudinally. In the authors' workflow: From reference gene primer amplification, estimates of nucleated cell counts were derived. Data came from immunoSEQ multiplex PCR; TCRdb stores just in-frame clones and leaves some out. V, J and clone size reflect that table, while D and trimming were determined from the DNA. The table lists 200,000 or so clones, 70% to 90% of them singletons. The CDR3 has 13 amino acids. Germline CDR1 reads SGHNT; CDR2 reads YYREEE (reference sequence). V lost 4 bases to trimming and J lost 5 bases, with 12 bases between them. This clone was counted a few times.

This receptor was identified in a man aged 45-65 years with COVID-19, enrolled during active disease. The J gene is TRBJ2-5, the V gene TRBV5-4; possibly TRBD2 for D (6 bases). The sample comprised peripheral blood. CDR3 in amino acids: CASSRVRGETQYF. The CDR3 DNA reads TGTGCCAGCAGCCGCGTCCGGGGGGAGACCCAGTACTTC.